One sample yielded the 32 T cell receptor beta chains listed below, sequenced in a study of blood T cells in healthy people across ages. Together with a sample-barcoded 5' primer, a J-beta primer mix was included in a second PCR lasting about 6 to 11 cycles. TCRdb re-analysed the 5' RACE reads in MiXCR, keeping a single row per CDR3 protein. The table lists roughly 680,000 distinct CDR3 sequences, 40% to 65% of them singletons, with about 13% in the top ten. The source material was blood. These TCRs come from a woman older than 75 in good health.

This clonotype has a count of ten or more. This chain joins TRBV6-5 and TRBJ2-3, with TRBD1 matching over 8 bases. The J segment lost 4 bases and the V segment lost 4 bases, leaving 7 bases of the junction unmatched. The length of the CDR3 is 15 residues. The germline gives CDR1 MNHEY, CDR2 SVGAGI. The DNA for the CDR3 is TGTGCCAGCAGTTCCAGGGGGCACAGCGCAGATACGCAGTATTTT. Amino acid sequence: CASSSRGHSADTQYF.

In its sample, this clonotype was seen once. The J gene is TRBJ1-5, the V gene TRBV18; 7 bases map to TRBD1. The J segment lost 2 bases and the V segment lost 2 bases, leaving 6 bases of the junction unmatched. This CDR3 is 16 amino acids long. CDR1 and CDR2 (germline): KGHSH, LQKENI. The CDR3 bases are TGTGCCAGCTCACCAACGGGAGGGGGCGGCAATCAGCCCCAGCATTTT. Translation: CASSPTGGGGNQPQHF.

The V call is TRBV29-1, the J call TRBJ2-1; TRBD1 is a possible D gene (5 bases). V was trimmed by 6 bases and J by 0 bases, leaving 9 bases between them. Germline CDR1 and CDR2: SQVTM and ANQGSEA. This CDR3 comprises 13 residues. CDR3 bases: TGCAGCGTAGGACACCCCTCCTACAATGAGCAGTTCTTC. Translation gives CSVGHPSYNEQFF.

This clonotype has just a few counts. This sequence joins TRBV12-3 or TRBV12-4 and TRBJ1-2, with D unclear. This CDR3 contains 11 residues. The V and J ends lost 3 bases and 7 bases respectively, with 6 bases between them. The CDR3 reads CASSLWGGYTF. In DNA form, the CDR3 reads TGTGCCAGCAGTTTGTGGGGTGGCTACACCTTC.

The chain is built from TRBV30 and TRBJ2-5, with D possibly TRBD1 on 5 matching bases. Germline V gene data show CDR1 as GTSNPN and CDR2 as SVGIG (reference sequence). The CDR3 has 12 residues. V was clipped by 3 bases and J by 3 bases, with 8 bases between them. CDR3 loop: CAWRETEETQYF. CDR3 DNA: TGTGCCTGGAGGGAGACAGAAGAGACCCAGTACTTC.

This clonotype was detected a few times. The chain joins TRBV10-3 to TRBJ2-2; 7 nucleotides agree with TRBD2. The CDR3 is 15 amino acids. V shed 8 bases and J 2 bases; nucleotides not matched to a gene: 8. Germline lookup yields CDR1 ENHRY and CDR2 SYGVKD. CDR3 sequence: CAIGTGGTNTGELFF. In DNA, the CDR3 is TGTGCCATCGGGACGGGGGGAACAAACACCGGGGAGCTGTTTTTT.

This rearrangement joins TRBV3-1 to TRBJ2-4, with D possibly matching TRBD2 (6 bases). Germline V CDR1 and CDR2: LGHDT, YNNKEL (reference sequence). The CDR3 consists of 16 residues. Trimming cost V 4 bases and J 0 bases, with 13 bases left between them. Here the CDR3 reads CASSLRTTLAKNIQYF. The CDR3 DNA reads as TGTGCCAGCAGCCTTCGGACTACGCTAGCCAAAAACATTCAGTACTTC.

The chain is built from TRBV24-1 and TRBJ2-1; TRBD1 aligns across 7 bases. The CDR3 is 11 residues long. V trimming: 9 bases; J trimming: 6 bases; junction bases outside the gene matches: 1. From germline, CDR1 is KGHDR and CDR2 SFDVKD. The chain's CDR3 is CATGTVNEQFF. The CDR3 DNA reads as TGTGCCACCGGGACAGTCAATGAGCAGTTCTTC.

A note on this clonotype: This clone may be a read error of a much larger clone one base away. This rearrangement joins TRBV4-2 to TRBJ2-5; the D is unclear. The DNA end favors TRBJ2-1, so the J call may be wrong. This CDR3 contains 16 residues. Germline CDR1 and CDR2: LGHNA and YNFKEQ. This CDR3 reads CASSQDGTRREETQFF. The CDR3 coding sequence is TGTGCCAGCAGCCAAGACGGCACACGGAGAGAAGAGACCCAGTTCTTC.

CDR3 sequence reads: CASSLMSPGGYTF. CDR3 DNA: TGTGCCAGCAGTTTAATGTCCCCGGGGGGCTACACCTTC. This chain connects TRBV12-3 or TRBV12-4 to TRBJ1-2, with no clear D. There are 13 residues in the CDR3. Trimming stripped 2 bases from V and 8 bases from J, with 12 bases between.

The chain joins TRBV5-1 to TRBJ1-1; 8 nucleotides agree with TRBD1. The CDR3 totals 15 residues. Germline CDR1 SGHRS, CDR2 YFSETQ. The junction had 4 bases not matched to a gene; V was cut back by 0 bases and J by 3 bases. DNA of the CDR3: TGCGCCAGCAGCTTGGCCAACAGGGGGTACACTGAAGCTTTCTTT. It yields the protein CASSLANRGYTEAFF.

This clonotype was seen a handful of times. A much larger clone is a single base away; this may be a read error. The rearrangement joins TRBV6-5 to TRBJ1-1; 8 nucleotides match TRBD1. The CDR3 extends over 15 amino acids. Germline V lookup: CDR1 MNHEY, CDR2 SVGAGI. V lost 2 bases to trimming and J lost 5 bases; unmatched junction nucleotides: 7. In DNA, the CDR3 is TGTGCCAGCAGTTACCGCAGCGACAGGGGTACTGAAGCTTTCTTT. Translating it yields CASSYRSDRGTEAFF.

This clonotype was counted many times. V and J are TRBV20-1 and TRBJ2-7; D is perhaps TRBD2 (5 bases). Between the trimmed V and J ends, which lost 5 bases and 2 bases, there was a span of 10 bases. This CDR3 spans 12 amino acids. Germline CDR1 reads DFQATT; CDR2 reads SNEGSKA (reference sequence). This chain's CDR3 is CSAAGTTYEQYF. The CDR3 DNA reads as TGCAGTGCTGCGGGTACCACCTACGAGCAGTACTTC.

V is TRBV7-9 and J is TRBJ2-2; possible D gene TRBD2, 6 bases. The CDR3 is 14 amino acids. Germline CDR1 is SEHNR and CDR2 is FQNEAQ (reference sequence). V lost 6 bases and J lost 5, with 13 bases in between. DNA for the CDR3: TGTGCCAGCAGATTTCCCGGGGGAACCGGGGAGCTGTTTTTT. It encodes CASRFPGGTGELFF.

The chain has TRBV27 and TRBJ1-4; D possibly corresponds to TRBD1 (5 bases). Trimming left V 8 bases short and J 7 bases short, with 20 bases between. The CDR3 runs 15 residues. Germline V gives CDR1 MNHEY, CDR2 SMNVEV (reference sequence). The CDR3 nucleotides read TGTGCCAGCCAATCGGGTAGGCTTGGGGGTGAAAAACTGTTTTTT. Protein: CASQSGRLGGEKLFF.

The gene calls are TRBV9 and TRBJ2-3; possibly TRBD1 or TRBD2 for D (5 bases each). CDR3 size: 16 residues. CDR1 and CDR2 (germline): SGDLS, YYNGEE. V lost 3 bases and J 0 bases, leaving 14 bases between the germline ends. This CDR3 reads CASSATGTASTDTQYF. DNA for the CDR3: TGTGCCAGCAGCGCTACCGGGACGGCTAGCACAGATACGCAGTATTTT. Complete variable domain (other parts from reference TRBV9 and TRBJ2-3): DSGVTQTPKHLITATGQRVTLRCSPRSGDLSVYWYQQSLDQGLQFLIQYYNGEERAKGNILERFSAQQFPDLHSELNLSSLELGDSALYFCASSATGTASTDTQYFGPGTRLTVL.

Notes on this clonotype: A read error is possible here, since a much larger clone lies one base away. This chain links TRBV21-1 with TRBJ2-4. TRBJ2-7 explains the end of the DNA better; the J call may be wrong. TRBV21-1 is recorded as a pseudogene. The CDR3 totals 15 residues. CDR3 protein: CASSQGPELEDEQYF. The CDR3 nucleotides read TGTGCCAGCAGCCAAGGGCCAGAGTTGGAAGACGAGCAGTACTTC.

For this clonotype: A much larger clone sits a single nucleotide away, making a read error possible. The chain recombines TRBV5-1 with TRBJ2-5; possibly TRBD2 for D (5 bases). V gave up 4 bases and J gave up 11 bases, with 21 bases separating them. Germline V gene lookup returns CDR1 SGHRS and CDR2 YFSETQ. The CDR3 has 14 amino acids. CDR3 in DNA: TGCGCCAGCAGCCCCCAGCGGTCATACAATGAGCAGTACTTC. This encodes CASSPQRSYNEQYF.

The chain links TRBV4-3 to TRBJ2-1; 9 nucleotides agree with TRBD2. The germline V gene encodes CDR1 LGHNA and CDR2 YSLEER. The length of the CDR3 is 17 residues. V was clipped by 0 bases and J by 4 bases; unmatched bases: 7. CDR3: CASSQDAGGGYYNEQFF. The CDR3 DNA follows: TGCGCCAGCAGCCAAGATGCGGGAGGGGGCTATTACAATGAGCAGTTCTTC.

This chain uses TRBV3-1 with TRBJ2-5; unclear D gene. Germline V lookup: CDR1 LGHDT, CDR2 YNNKEL (reference sequence). The CDR3 is 14 residues long. The V gene lost 6 bases and the J gene lost 3 bases, with 14 bases spanning the gap. The CDR3 spells CASRRISLEETQYF. Here the CDR3 DNA reads TGTGCCAGCAGACGTATCTCCTTGGAAGAGACCCAGTACTTC.

V gene TRBV12-3 or TRBV12-4 combines with J gene TRBJ2-7, with 8 nucleotides matching TRBD1. V shed 4 bases, J shed 0 bases, and the junction held 8 bases outside the gene matches. The CDR3 totals 16 residues. The CDR3: CASSSRTGLSSYEQYF. Here the CDR3 DNA reads TGTGCCAGCAGTTCCCGGACAGGGTTAAGCTCCTACGAGCAGTACTTC.

A remark on this clonotype: This may be a read error: a much more frequent sequence differs by one nucleotide. The chain employs TRBV3-1 and TRBJ1-6; D possibly corresponds to TRBD1 (5 bases). The V and J ends lost 6 bases and 8 bases respectively, with 17 bases between them. From germline, CDR1 is LGHDT and CDR2 YNNKEL (reference sequence). The CDR3 is made up of 15 amino acids. The CDR3: CASRRGVDDDSPLHF. In DNA, the CDR3 is TGTGCCAGCAGGCGAGGGGTGGACGACGATTCACCCCTCCACTTT.

This chain links TRBV10-3 with TRBJ2-5; D is possibly TRBD2 (7 bases). Germline-derived CDR1 and CDR2 are ENHRY and SYGVKD. With 4 bases removed from V and 0 bases from J, the gap between germline ends came to 21 bases. The CDR3 is 18 residues long. CDR3: CAISAPLGGAAYQETQYF. The CDR3 nucleotides read TGTGCCATCAGTGCCCCCCTTGGGGGGGCCGCCTACCAAGAGACCCAGTACTTC.

A note on this clonotype: A read error may explain this, as a much larger clone is one base away. V usage is TRBV20-1 and J usage is TRBJ2-3, with 8 bases fitting TRBD1. The CDR3 length is 15 residues. CDR1 is DFQATT, CDR2 SNEGSKA, per germline (reference sequence). CDR3 DNA sequence: TGCAGTGTTAGAGGACGCAGGGGGCGCACAGATACGCAGTATTTT. Translated: CSVRGRRGRTDTQYF.

Worth noting for this clonotype: Given a much more abundant clone one base away, this may be a read error. This rearrangement joins TRBV21-1 to TRBJ2-5; the D call TRBD1 from the table was never checked on the DNA. The DNA end is more similar to TRBJ2-4, so the J call may be wrong. TRBV21-1 is labeled a pseudogene. The CDR3 runs 15 residues. The CDR3 sequence is CASSKGRSGENIQYF. CDR3 nucleotides: TGTGCCAGCAGCAAGGGGCGGTCCGGGGAAAACATTCAGTACTTC.

This chain joins TRBV5-1 and TRBJ2-3; D may be TRBD1 (5 bases). V lost 10 bases and J 0 bases, leaving 18 bases between the germline ends. The CDR3 sequence is 15 residues long. Germline loops: CDR1 SGHRS, CDR2 YFSETQ. CDR3 sequence reads: CAGRGVGASTDTQYF. The CDR3 coding sequence is TGCGCCGGCCGCGGTGTTGGGGCCAGCACAGATACGCAGTATTTT.

This clonotype was observed many times. The V gene is TRBV11-2, the J gene TRBJ2-3; D possibly corresponds to TRBD2 (5 bases). The CDR3 length is 16 residues. Germline V CDR1 and CDR2: SGHAT, FQNNGV. Trimming removed 1 base at V and 4 bases at J, with 15 bases between. The CDR3 region has the DNA TGTGCCAGCAGCTTAGTTGCTAGCTCCCCTCCAGATACGCAGTATTTT. Amino acids: CASSLVASSPPDTQYF.

DNA for the CDR3: TGTGCCAGCAGCATCGGCGCGGGAAAAACCGGGGAGCTGTTTTTT. This sequence encodes CASSIGAGKTGELFF. The rearrangement joins TRBV12-3 or TRBV12-4 to TRBJ2-2; possibly TRBD2 for D (6 bases). The V and J ends lost 6 bases and 5 bases respectively, with 16 bases between them. The CDR3 has 15 amino acids.

For this clonotype: One end of the junction does not line up with germline, which may come from a read error. This chain uses TRBV5-1 with TRBJ1-1; D is undetermined. There are 12 residues in the CDR3. CDR1 SGHRS and CDR2 YFSETQ come from the germline V gene. DNA for the CDR3: TGCACCAGCAGCTTGGGGAACACTGAAGCTTTCTTT. Its translation is CTSSLGNTEAFF.

The chain recombines TRBV3-1 with TRBJ2-3; D uncertain. Germline V lookup: CDR1 LGHDT, CDR2 YNNKEL (reference sequence). Trimming pared 6 bases from V and 1 base from J, leaving 17 bases between. There are 16 residues in the CDR3. The CDR3 region is CASRERGTVGTDTQYF. The CDR3 DNA reads as TGTGCCAGCAGGGAAAGAGGCACGGTTGGCACAGATACGCAGTATTTT.

The chain couples TRBV29-1 to TRBJ2-7, with D possibly being TRBD2 (5 bases). V was trimmed by 7 bases and J by 0 bases, leaving 13 bases between them. CDR1 and CDR2 (germline): SQVTM, ANQGSEA. This CDR3 region has 13 residues. The CDR3: CSALALYSYEQYF. The CDR3 coding sequence is TGCAGCGCCCTAGCCCTGTACTCCTACGAGCAGTACTTC.

The gene calls are TRBV9 and TRBJ2-3; weak D call: TRBD2 (5 bases). CDR1 is SGDLS and CDR2 is YYNGEE in the germline V gene. The CDR3 loop spans 14 amino acids. V shed 4 bases and J shed 4 bases, with 13 bases lying between them. Here the CDR3 reads CASSPSNSADTQYF. CDR3 DNA sequence: TGTGCCAGCAGCCCTTCAAATAGCGCAGATACGCAGTATTTT. Based on the CDR3 plus reference TRBV9 and TRBJ2-3, the full variable domain is DSGVTQTPKHLITATGQRVTLRCSPRSGDLSVYWYQQSLDQGLQFLIQYYNGEERAKGNILERFSAQQFPDLHSELNLSSLELGDSALYFCASSPSNSADTQYFGPGTRLTVL.